What follows are 18 T cell receptor beta chains derived from one specimen sequenced in a study of regulatory T cells in long-lasting Graves disease. Described time point: persistent/refractory GD, antithyroid drugs over 5 years with positive TRAb. Preparation of the TCR library used RNA extracted from PBMCs. Construction of the TCR beta libraries employed iRepertoire HTBI primers in conjunction with Arm-PCR of CDR3 regions. One entry per CDR3 protein, called by TCRdb with MiXCR from the multiplex PCR reads. Counted here are hundreds of thousands of distinct CDR3 sequences, about 30% occurring once; the ten biggest clones make up around 42%. The sample here was peripheral blood mononuclear cells (PBMCs), taken when the disease was refractory, from a patient treated with antithyroid drugs. The origin of the receptors is a female donor with Graves disease.

This clonotype was detected ten times or more. The CDR3 here is CASSRTGGLTEAFF. In DNA, the CDR3 is TGTGCCAGTTCCCGGACAGGGGGCCTCACTGAAGCTTTCTTT. The chain uses TRBV28 and TRBJ1-1; 11 bases line up with TRBD1. This CDR3 is 14 amino acids long. Germline V CDR1 and CDR2: MDHEN, SYDVKM. V lost 9 bases, J lost 4 bases, and 7 bases stayed unmatched. Full variable domain (remainder filled in from reference TRBV28 and TRBJ1-1): DVKVTQSSRYLVKRTGEKVFLECVQDMDHENMFWYRQDPGLGLRLIYFSYDVKMKEKGDIPEGYSVSREKKERFSLILESASTNQTSMYLCASSRTGGLTEAFFGQGTRLTVV.

This clonotype was picked up many times. This chain joins TRBV12-5 and TRBJ2-7; the D is unclear. Germline-derived CDR1 and CDR2 are LGHNT and FRNRAP. V gave up 2 bases and J gave up 1 base, with 6 bases separating them. This CDR3 comprises 13 residues. CDR3 in amino acids: CASGLPPSYEQYF. Here the CDR3 DNA reads TGTGCTAGTGGTTTGCCTCCTTCCTACGAGCAGTACTTC.

This clonotype was counted a few times. V is TRBV10-3 and J is TRBJ2-7, with D perhaps being TRBD1 or TRBD2 (7 bases each). Germline CDR1 ENHRY, CDR2 SYGVKD. V gave up 6 bases and J gave up 4 bases, with 16 bases separating them. The CDR3 totals 14 residues. CDR3 DNA: TGTGCCATCAGCGGGGGGTGGGACAGTTACGAGCAGTACTTC. This gives the protein CAISGGWDSYEQYF.

A few counts support this clonotype. The rearrangement uses TRBV7-9 and TRBJ2-7, with D possibly being TRBD1 (6 bases). With 5 bases removed from V and 3 bases from J, the gap between germline ends came to 26 bases. This CDR3 region has 18 residues. From germline, CDR1 is SEHNR and CDR2 FQNEAQ (reference sequence). Written as DNA, the CDR3 is TGTGCCAGCAGCCGGACAGACCTTACCGGACGGGCCTTCTACGAGCAGTACTTC. This sequence encodes CASSRTDLTGRAFYEQYF. Filled out from reference TRBV7-9 and TRBJ2-7, the complete variable domain reads DTGVSQNPRHKITKRGQNVTFRCDPISEHNRLYWYRQTLGQGPEFLTYFQNEAQLEKSRLLSDRFSAERPKGSFSTLEIQRTEQGDSAMYLCASSRTDLTGRAFYEQYFGPGTRLTVT.

The chain employs TRBV29-1 and TRBJ2-2; D ambiguous. V shed 0 bases and J shed 4 bases, with 9 bases lying between them. The germline gives CDR1 SQVTM, CDR2 ANQGSEA. The CDR3 runs 14 residues. The CDR3 bases are TGCAGCGTTGAAGACCCGAGGAGCACCGGGGAGCTGTTTTTT. Translation: CSVEDPRSTGELFF.

This clonotype showed up many times. The chain recombines TRBV28 with TRBJ1-2; TRBD1 matches at 10 bases. Germline V gene sequence: CDR1 MDHEN, CDR2 SYDVKM. The CDR3 runs 14 residues. Unmatched junction bases numbered 8, after V lost 5 bases and J lost 8 bases. The CDR3 region is CASSLAPGQGGYTF. The CDR3 DNA reads as TGTGCCAGCAGTCTGGCTCCGGGACAGGGGGGCTACACCTTC.

This clonotype was observed a few times. V is TRBV2 and J is TRBJ2-6; 8 nucleotides align to TRBD1. The CDR3 runs to 16 residues. Trimming removed 11 bases from V and 0 bases from J; junction bases left unmatched: 9. In germline, CDR1 is SNHLY, CDR2 FYNNEI. The CDR3, as DNA: TGTGCCGGACGGACAGGGATCTTCTCTGGGGCCAACGTCCTGACTTTC. It yields the protein CAGRTGIFSGANVLTF.

The chain combines TRBV14 with TRBJ1-5; no clear D gene. Germline V gene data show CDR1 as SGHDN and CDR2 as FVKESK. The CDR3 has 14 amino acids. Between the trimmed V and J ends, which lost 1 base and 4 bases, there was a span of 8 bases. The chain's CDR3 is CASSQGGWNQPQHF. For the CDR3, the DNA is TGTGCCAGCAGCCAAGGGGGTTGGAATCAGCCCCAGCATTTT.

This clonotype was picked up a small number of times. The CDR3 DNA reads TGTGCCAGCAGGATTACAGGGTATAACACTGAAGCTTTCTTT. Translation: CASRITGYNTEAFF. The V call is TRBV12-3 or TRBV12-4, the J call TRBJ1-1, with a tentative D call TRBD1 (6 bases). V lost 6 bases to trimming and J lost 2 bases, with 13 bases between them. The CDR3 totals 14 residues.

This chain connects TRBV28 to TRBJ2-3; 16 nucleotides agree with TRBD2. With 6 bases clipped from V and 9 bases from J, the junction kept 6 bases outside the gene matches. Germline V gene sequence: CDR1 MDHEN, CDR2 SYDVKM. The CDR3 is 15 amino acids. This chain's CDR3 is CASSQGLAGGLTQYF. The CDR3 region has the DNA TGTGCCAGCAGCCAGGGACTAGCGGGAGGGTTAACGCAGTATTTT.

In the case of this clonotype: The junction differs from germline at one of its ends, possibly a read error. The chain combines TRBV2 with TRBJ1-1; a possible D gene is TRBD1 (6 bases). The germline CDR1 and CDR2 sequences are SNHLY and FYNNEI. This CDR3 region has 13 residues. The CDR3 DNA is TGTGCCAGCAGGGTTCTGGGGGGCACTAAAGCTTTCTTT. As protein: CASRVLGGTKAFF.

The chain is built from TRBV5-5 and TRBJ1-3; no definite D call. Germline V gene data show CDR1 as SGHKS and CDR2 as YYEKEE (reference sequence). V was pared by 6 bases and J by 4 bases, with 8 bases between. The CDR3 has 12 residues. In DNA form, the CDR3 reads TGTGCCAGCACCCTGCCAGGAAACACCATATATTTT. Translated: CASTLPGNTIYF.

The sample holds a few counts of this clonotype. The chain has TRBV6-1 and TRBJ1-1, with a weak D call TRBD1 (6 bases). CDR3 length equals 12 residues. Germline-derived CDR1 and CDR2 are MNHNS and SASEGT. V lost 6 bases to trimming and J lost 6 bases, with 11 bases between them. The DNA for the CDR3 is TGTGCCAGCAGGGAACAGGGTTCTGAAGCTTTCTTT. Protein product: CASREQGSEAFF.

This clonotype occurred many times. The gene calls are TRBV12-3 or TRBV12-4 and TRBJ1-5, with 12 bases aligning to TRBD1. V shed 5 bases, J shed 7 bases, and the junction held 6 bases outside the gene matches. There are 15 residues in the CDR3. The CDR3, as DNA: TGTGCCAGCAGTCCGGGACAGGGGGCAGGACAGCCCCAGCATTTT. It yields the protein CASSPGQGAGQPQHF.

Comments on this clonotype: A much larger clone differs by one base, so this may be a read error. J is TRBJ2-7 and V is TRBV2; 9 nucleotides align to TRBD2. This CDR3 region has 15 residues. V lost 7 bases and J lost 3; bases outside the gene matches: 10. Germline CDR1 is SNHLY and CDR2 is FYNNEI. CDR3: CASTLGVSGSYEQYF. The CDR3 region has the DNA TGTGCCAGCACCCTCGGGGTTAGCGGGAGCTACGAGCAGTACTTC.

This chain uses TRBV30 with TRBJ2-7; possibly TRBD1 for D (6 bases). Trimming left V 3 bases short and J 5 bases short, with 14 bases between. Germline-derived CDR1 and CDR2 are GTSNPN and SVGIG (reference sequence). The CDR3 has 13 residues. In DNA form, the CDR3 reads TGTGCCTGGAGAGGGACATTCCGGGACGAGCAGTACTTC. This encodes CAWRGTFRDEQYF.

The chain couples TRBV25-1 to TRBJ1-5; TRBD1 might be the D (6 bases). The CDR3 has 16 amino acids. CDR1 is MGHDK and CDR2 is SYGVNS in the germline V gene. The V end was cut by 1 base, the J end by 4 bases, with 14 bases between. CDR3 region: CASSESGGAGNQPQHF. The DNA of the CDR3 is TGTGCCAGCAGTGAATCTGGGGGGGCAGGGAATCAGCCCCAGCATTTT.

This clonotype was found once. V is TRBV10-3 and J is TRBJ2-3, with unresolved D. Between the trimmed V and J ends, which lost 8 bases and 0 bases, there was a span of 15 bases. Germline lookup yields CDR1 ENHRY and CDR2 SYGVKD. CDR3 length equals 15 residues. The chain's CDR3 is CAIGSSEQSTDTQYF. The CDR3 DNA is TGTGCCATCGGTTCAAGCGAGCAGAGCACAGATACGCAGTATTTT.